This is a list of T cell receptor beta chains from one sample in a study of beta chain features in type 1 diabetes. The assay was immunoSEQ multiplex PCR, and TCRdb's table has in-frame clones only and misses some. The sample records 390,000 or so clones, roughly 14% being singletons. The sample taken for sequencing was naive CD4+ T cells from blood. Receptors originate from a man aged 25-45 years in good health. Each CDR3 is given with its conserved first and last residue. Fields, in order: D gene, V gene, CDR3 protein. A D gene is named only where the DNA matches it firmly.

d_call: .; v_call: TRBV19; cdr3_aa: CASRTQGGRTDTQYF
d_call: .; v_call: TRBV7-9; cdr3_aa: CASAKAEAFF
d_call: .; v_call: TRBV7-2; cdr3_aa: CASSLALTSPQNNNEQFF
d_call: .; v_call: TRBV6-4; cdr3_aa: CASSDGRASYNEQFF
d_call: .; v_call: TRBV5-1; cdr3_aa: CASSLAPAGELFF
d_call: .; v_call: TRBV29-1; cdr3_aa: CSGRVSGEKLFF
d_call: TRBD2; v_call: TRBV30; cdr3_aa: CAWSGLAGVMETQYF
d_call: .; v_call: TRBV14; cdr3_aa: CASSLSPGLETQYF
d_call: .; v_call: TRBV5-6; cdr3_aa: CASSLWREILRPDTQYF
d_call: TRBD1; v_call: TRBV5-1; cdr3_aa: CASSLVSPTGEETQYF
d_call: TRBD2; v_call: TRBV4-1; cdr3_aa: CASSRRAGADVYNEQFF
d_call: .; v_call: TRBV5-4; cdr3_aa: CASSLAGRAEAFF
d_call: TRBD2; v_call: TRBV5-1; cdr3_aa: CASSLAGGNNEQFF
d_call: TRBD2; v_call: TRBV9; cdr3_aa: CASSVGGSGRAVEQFF
d_call: .; v_call: TRBV13; cdr3_aa: CASSLRIGDTDTQYF
d_call: TRBD2; v_call: TRBV5-1; cdr3_aa: CASQRGINTDTQYF
d_call: .; v_call: TRBV7-9; cdr3_aa: CASTRETGTFQYF
d_call: TRBD1; v_call: TRBV25-1; cdr3_aa: CASSDPNRGNTEAFF
d_call: TRBD1; v_call: TRBV30; cdr3_aa: CAWRQGANTGELFF
d_call: .; v_call: TRBV19; cdr3_aa: CASSIGPSNTQYF
d_call: .; v_call: TRBV7-2; cdr3_aa: CASRPSSTDTQYF